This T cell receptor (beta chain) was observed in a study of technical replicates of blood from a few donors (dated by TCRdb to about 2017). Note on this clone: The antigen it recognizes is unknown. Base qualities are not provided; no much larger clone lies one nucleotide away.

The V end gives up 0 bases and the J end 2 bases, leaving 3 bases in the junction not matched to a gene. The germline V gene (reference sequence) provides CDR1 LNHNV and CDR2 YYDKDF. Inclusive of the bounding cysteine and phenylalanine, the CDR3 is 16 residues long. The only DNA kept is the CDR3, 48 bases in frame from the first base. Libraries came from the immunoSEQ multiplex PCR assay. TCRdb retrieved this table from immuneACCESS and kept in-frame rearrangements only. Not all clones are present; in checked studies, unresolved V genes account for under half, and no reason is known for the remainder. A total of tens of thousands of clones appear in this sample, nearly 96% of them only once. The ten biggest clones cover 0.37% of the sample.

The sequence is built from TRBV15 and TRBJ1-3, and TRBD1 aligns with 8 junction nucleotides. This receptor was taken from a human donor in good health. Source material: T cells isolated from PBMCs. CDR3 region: CATSRDRGLTGNTIYF. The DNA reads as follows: TGTGCCACCAGCAGAGACAGGGGGCTGACTGGAAACACCATATATTTT.